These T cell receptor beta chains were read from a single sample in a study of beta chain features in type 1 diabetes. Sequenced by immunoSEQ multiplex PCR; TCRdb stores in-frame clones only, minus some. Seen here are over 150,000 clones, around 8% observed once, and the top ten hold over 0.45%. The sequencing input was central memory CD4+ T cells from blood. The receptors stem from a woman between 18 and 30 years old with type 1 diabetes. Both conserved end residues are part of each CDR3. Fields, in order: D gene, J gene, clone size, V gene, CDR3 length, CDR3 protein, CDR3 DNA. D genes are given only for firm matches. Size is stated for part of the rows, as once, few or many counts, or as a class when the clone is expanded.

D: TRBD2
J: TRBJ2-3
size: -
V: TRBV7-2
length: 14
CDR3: CASSVGLAADTQYF
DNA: TGTGCCAGCAGCGTGGGACTAGCGGCAGATACGCAGTATTTT

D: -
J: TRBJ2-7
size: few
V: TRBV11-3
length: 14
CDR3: CASSLAGDDYEQYF
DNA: TGTGCCAGCAGCTTAGCAGGGGACGACTACGAGCAGTACTTC

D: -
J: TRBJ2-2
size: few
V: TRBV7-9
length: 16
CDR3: CAAQNGGPGATGELFF
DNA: TGTGCCGCTCAAAATGGCGGGCCAGGGGCAACCGGGGAGCTGTTTTTT

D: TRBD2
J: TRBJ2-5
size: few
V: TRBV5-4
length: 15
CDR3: CASSLNGRAVGTQYF
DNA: TGTGCCAGCAGCTTGAACGGGAGGGCCGTCGGGACCCAGTACTTC

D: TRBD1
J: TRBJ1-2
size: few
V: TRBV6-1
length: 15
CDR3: CASQKAGTASYGYTF
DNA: TGTGCCAGCCAAAAGGCGGGGACAGCGTCCTATGGCTACACCTTC

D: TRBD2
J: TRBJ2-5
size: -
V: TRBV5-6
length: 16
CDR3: CASSPPGLAGSGTQYF
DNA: TGTGCCAGCAGCCCCCCGGGACTAGCGGGCTCGGGGACCCAGTACTTC

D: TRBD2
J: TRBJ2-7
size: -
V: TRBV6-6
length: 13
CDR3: CASSYIQREGLYF
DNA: TGTGCCAGCAGTTATATACAGCGGGAGGGCCTGTACTTC

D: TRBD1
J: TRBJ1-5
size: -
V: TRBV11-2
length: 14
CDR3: CASSLGQGSQPQHF
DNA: TGTGCCAGCAGCTTGGGACAGGGGTCGCAGCCCCAGCATTTT

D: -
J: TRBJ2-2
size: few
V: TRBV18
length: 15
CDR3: CASAGGRTNTGELFF
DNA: TGTGCCAGCGCAGGGGGGCGAACGAACACCGGGGAGCTGTTTTTT

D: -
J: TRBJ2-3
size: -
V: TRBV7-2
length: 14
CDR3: CASSLGGARDTQYF
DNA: TGTGCCAGCAGCTTAGGCGGAGCCCGAGATACGCAGTATTTT

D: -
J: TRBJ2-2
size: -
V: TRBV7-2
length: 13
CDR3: CASSRYGTGELFF
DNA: TGTGCCAGCAGCCGGTACGGGACCGGGGAGCTGTTTTTT

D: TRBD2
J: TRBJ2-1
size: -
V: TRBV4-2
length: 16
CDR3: CASSPTSGVLYNEQFF
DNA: TGTGCCAGCAGCCCCACTAGCGGAGTCCTATACAATGAGCAGTTCTTC

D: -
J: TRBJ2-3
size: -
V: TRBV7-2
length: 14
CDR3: CASSSQGRTDTQYF
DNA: TGTGCCAGCAGCTCACAGGGCAGGACGGATACGCAGTATTTT

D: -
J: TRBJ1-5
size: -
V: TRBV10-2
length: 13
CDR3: CASSEQAQGPQHF
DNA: TGCGCCAGCAGTGAACAGGCTCAGGGACCCCAGCATTTT

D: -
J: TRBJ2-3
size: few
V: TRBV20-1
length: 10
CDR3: CSAEGASQYF
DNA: TGCAGTGCCGAGGGAGCCAGCCAGTATTTT

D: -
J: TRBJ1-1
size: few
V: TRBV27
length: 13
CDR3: CASSFWEDTEAFF
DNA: TGTGCCAGCAGTTTTTGGGAGGACACTGAAGCTTTCTTT

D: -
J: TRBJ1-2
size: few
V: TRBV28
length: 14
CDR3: CASSSGHRSTGYTF
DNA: TGTGCCAGCAGTTCGGGACACCGCTCCACGGGCTACACCTTC

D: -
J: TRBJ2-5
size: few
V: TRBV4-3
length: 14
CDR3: CASSQGAGQETQYF
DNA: TGCGCCAGCAGCCAAGGGGCGGGACAAGAGACCCAGTACTTC